These 30 T cell receptor beta chains were all obtained from the same sample, sequenced in a study of intratumoral heterogeneity in liver cancer. Libraries were prepared by immunoSEQ multiplex PCR; TCRdb keeps only in-frame clonotypes and omits some of them. The repertoire holds about 20,000 clones, with around 73% as singletons. Sequenced material: tumor-adjacent normal tissue, taken before any cancer treatment. The receptors shown here come from a woman in her 70s with hepatocellular carcinoma.

The J gene is TRBJ2-2, the V gene TRBV7-9; unclear D gene. The CDR3 runs to 13 residues. Germline CDR1 SEHNR, CDR2 FQNEAQ (reference sequence). V was shortened by 8 bases and J by 3 bases, with 10 bases between the two germline ends. The CDR3: CASVSDYTGELFF. In nucleotides, the CDR3 is TGTGCCAGCGTCTCAGATTACACCGGGGAGCTGTTTTTT. Supplemented by reference TRBV7-9 and TRBJ2-2, the full variable domain reads DTGVSQNPRHKITKRGQNVTFRCDPISEHNRLYWYRQTLGQGPEFLTYFQNEAQLEKSRLLSDRFSAERPKGSFSTLEIQRTEQGDSAMYLCASVSDYTGELFFGEGSRLTVL.

The rearrangement links TRBV19 to TRBJ2-2; a possible D gene is TRBD1 (6 bases). The CDR3 is 15 residues long. Between the trimmed V and J ends, which lost 3 bases and 6 bases, there was a span of 14 bases. Germline V gene sequence: CDR1 LNHDA, CDR2 SQIVND (reference sequence). For the CDR3, the DNA is TGTGCCAGTAGTATTCAGGGGATAGGCGCCGGGGAGCTGTTTTTT. It codes for CASSIQGIGAGELFF.

The V gene is TRBV30, the J gene TRBJ1-6; no clear D. The V and J ends lost 2 bases and 0 bases respectively, with 5 bases between them. Germline V lookup: CDR1 GTSNPN, CDR2 SVGIG (reference sequence). The CDR3 runs 14 residues. CDR3 sequence: CAWSRSSYNSPLHF. For the CDR3, the DNA is TGTGCCTGGAGTCGTAGCTCCTATAATTCACCCCTCCACTTT.

The genes are TRBV2 and TRBJ1-5; maybe TRBD1 (5 bases). The V gene lost 6 bases and the J gene lost 3 bases, with 9 bases spanning the gap. Germline assignment: CDR1 SNHLY and CDR2 FYNNEI. The CDR3 is 13 amino acids. The CDR3 nucleotides are TGTGCCAGCAGCGGACAAGTCAATCAGCCCCAGCATTTT. Encoded protein: CASSGQVNQPQHF.

This chain connects TRBV5-1 to TRBJ2-1; 7 nucleotides agree with TRBD2. Germline assignment: CDR1 SGHRS and CDR2 YFSETQ. Trimming removed 0 bases from V and 4 bases from J; junction bases left unmatched: 7. The CDR3 sequence is 16 residues long. As DNA, the CDR3 is TGCGCCAGCAGCTTGGCGTGGCTAGCGGAATACAATGAGCAGTTCTTC. Its protein product is CASSLAWLAEYNEQFF.

The rearrangement links TRBV9 to TRBJ2-5; 13 bases are a match to TRBD2. The germline V gene encodes CDR1 SGDLS and CDR2 YYNGEE. This CDR3 is 17 amino acids long. The V gene end was trimmed by 3 bases and the J gene end by 5 bases; junction bases not matched to a gene: 10. CDR3 nucleotide sequence: TGTGCCAGCAGCGCCGCCGGACTACTAGCGGGAGGGGAGACCCAGTACTTC. This translates into CASSAAGLLAGGETQYF. Supplemented by reference TRBV9 and TRBJ2-5, the full variable domain reads DSGVTQTPKHLITATGQRVTLRCSPRSGDLSVYWYQQSLDQGLQFLIQYYNGEERAKGNILERFSAQQFPDLHSELNLSSLELGDSALYFCASSAAGLLAGGETQYFGPGTRLLVL.

This clone is medium-sized (0.01 to 0.1%) by share. J is TRBJ2-1 and V is TRBV6-5, with D tentatively TRBD1 or TRBD2 (5 bases each). The germline CDR1 and CDR2 sequences are MNHEY and SVGAGI. This CDR3 has 15 residues. V was trimmed by 4 bases and J by 2 bases, leaving 12 bases between them. CDR3 sequence: CASSFGAGTYNEQFF. The CDR3 coding sequence is TGTGCCAGCAGTTTCGGGGCAGGCACCTACAATGAGCAGTTCTTC.

The chain uses TRBV30 and TRBJ2-7, with D maybe TRBD2 (5 bases). Trimming removed 1 base from V and 2 bases from J, with 9 bases in between. Per the germline V gene, CDR1 is GTSNPN and CDR2 is SVGIG (reference sequence). The CDR3 is 13 residues long. CDR3: CAWSDLTTYEQYF. CDR3 bases: TGTGCCTGGAGTGACCTGACTACCTACGAGCAGTACTTC.

This chain connects TRBV5-1 to TRBJ2-1, with 7 positions matching TRBD1. Per germline, CDR1 SGHRS and CDR2 YFSETQ. The CDR3 consists of 15 residues. The V segment lost 3 bases and the J segment 7 bases; nucleotides outside the gene matches: 10. The CDR3 loop is CASSWIQGKGNEQFF. The CDR3 DNA reads as TGCGCCAGCAGCTGGATACAGGGGAAAGGAAATGAGCAGTTCTTC.

This clone was seen a few times. The CDR3 region is CASETGGVSASGNTIYF. The CDR3 DNA is TGTGCCAGCGAGACCGGAGGGGTTAGCGCATCTGGAAACACCATATATTTT. V is TRBV28 and J is TRBJ1-3; TRBD1 might be the D (5 bases). Per the germline V gene, CDR1 is MDHEN and CDR2 is SYDVKM. With 8 bases removed from V and 1 base from J, the gap between germline ends came to 21 bases. The CDR3 sequence is 17 residues long.

The chain carries TRBV20-1 and TRBJ1-2, with a tentative D call TRBD1 (5 bases). This CDR3 has 11 residues. Germline lookup yields CDR1 DFQATT and CDR2 SNEGSKA (reference sequence). Trimming took 5 bases from V and 4 from J, leaving 8 bases between them. The CDR3 here is CSAAGGYGYTF. CDR3 nucleotides: TGCAGTGCTGCGGGGGGCTATGGCTACACCTTC.

This chain links TRBV7-6 with TRBJ2-1; a weak D match, TRBD2 (5 bases). The germline gives CDR1 SGHVS, CDR2 FNYEAQ. Trimming took off 4 bases at V and 8 bases at J, with 15 bases between the two ends. CDR3 length: 14 residues. CDR3 sequence (DNA): TGTGCCAGCAGCTCATTCGGAGGATTGTATGAGCAGTTCTTC. This translates into CASSSFGGLYEQFF.

Relative to its sample, this clone is medium-sized. The gene calls are TRBV5-6 and TRBJ1-6; 8 nucleotides align to TRBD1. Germline V lookup: CDR1 SGHDT, CDR2 YYEEEE. Germline trimming cut 4 bases from V and 7 bases from J; bases unmatched to any gene: 10. The CDR3 runs to 16 residues. The CDR3 nucleotides are TGTGCCAGCAGCCTTTTCAGGGGGCCAGGAAATTCACCCCTCCACTTT. This codes for CASSLFRGPGNSPLHF.

V usage is TRBV7-6 and J usage is TRBJ2-1; 11 bases are a match to TRBD2. The CDR3 is 16 residues long. CDR1 and CDR2 (germline): SGHVS, FNYEAQ. V lost 5 bases and J lost 9; bases outside the gene matches: 12. CDR3 in amino acids: CASSKEASGRLGEQFF. The CDR3, as DNA: TGTGCCAGCAGCAAAGAGGCTAGCGGGAGGTTGGGTGAGCAGTTCTTC.

This clone showed up just a few times. The chain has TRBV7-9 and TRBJ2-7, with unresolved D. This CDR3 spans 13 amino acids. Germline lookup yields CDR1 SEHNR and CDR2 FQNEAQ (reference sequence). The ends were cut back, 2 bases at V and 3 bases at J, with 8 bases in the middle. CDR3 nucleotides: TGTGCCAGCAGCTTATCTCCCCACTACGAGCAGTACTTC. Amino acids: CASSLSPHYEQYF.

This chain connects TRBV2 to TRBJ2-1, with TRBD2 matching 8 bases. Losses at the gene ends were 3 bases for V and 0 bases for J; bases not matched to a gene: 13. CDR1 SNHLY and CDR2 FYNNEI come from the germline V gene. This CDR3 spans 19 amino acids. The CDR3 region is CASSDPKSGGQSSYNEQFF. In DNA form, the CDR3 reads TGTGCCAGCAGTGACCCCAAGTCGGGGGGGCAAAGCTCCTACAATGAGCAGTTCTTC.

This rearrangement joins TRBV7-2 to TRBJ2-1; 8 positions agree with TRBD2. CDR3 length: 14 residues. Germline-derived CDR1 and CDR2 are SGHTA and FQGNSA. The V and J ends lost 7 bases and 5 bases, in that order; junction bases with no gene match: 7. CDR3 protein: CASNPGLGHNEQFF. DNA of the CDR3: TGTGCCAGCAACCCGGGACTAGGTCACAATGAGCAGTTCTTC. The whole variable domain, remainder taken from reference TRBV7-2 and TRBJ2-1, is GAGVSQSPSNKVTEKGKDVELRCDPISGHTALYWYRQSLGQGLEFLIYFQGNSAPDKSGLPSDRFSAERTGGSVSTLTIQRTQQEDSAVYLCASNPGLGHNEQFFGPGTRLTVL.

V is TRBV19 and J is TRBJ1-5; D is unresolved. Trimming cost V 0 bases and J 0 bases, with 6 bases left between them. The V gene's germline CDR1 is LNHDA and CDR2 SQIVND (reference sequence). This CDR3 contains 15 residues. The CDR3 sequence is CASSIDPYSNQPQHF. For the CDR3, the DNA is TGTGCCAGTAGTATAGATCCCTATAGCAATCAGCCCCAGCATTTT.

CDR3 protein: CASSLDPGGAASSYEQYF. The CDR3 DNA is TGTGCCAGCAGCTTGGATCCCGGGGGGGCGGCTAGCTCCTACGAGCAGTACTTC. The gene calls are TRBV5-8 and TRBJ2-7; 8 nucleotides align to TRBD2. CDR1 and CDR2 (germline): SGHTS, YDEGEE. The CDR3 is 18 residues long. With 0 bases clipped from V and 0 bases from J, the junction kept 11 bases outside the gene matches.

The chain is built from TRBV7-5 and TRBJ2-1; TRBD1 reflects the table's D call only, with no check against the DNA. TRBV7-5 is a recognized pseudogene. CDR3 length: 14 residues. CDR3 in DNA: TGTGCCAGAAGCTTATACGACATCTACAATGAGCAGTTCTTC. Translated, it gives CARSLYDIYNEQFF.

The J gene is TRBJ2-7, the V gene TRBV6-5; the D gene could be TRBD1 or TRBD2 (5 bases each). Germline assignment: CDR1 MNHEY and CDR2 SVGAGI. The CDR3 has 14 amino acids. Trimming took 5 bases from V and 5 from J, leaving 16 bases between them. The CDR3 coding sequence is TGTGCCAGCAGTACCGGGACCCTGGGGAACGAGCAGTACTTC. This codes for CASSTGTLGNEQYF.

The chain couples TRBV24-1 to TRBJ2-1; D is uncertain. Germline V CDR1 and CDR2: KGHDR, SFDVKD. The CDR3 runs 16 residues. V was trimmed by 4 bases and J by 9 bases, leaving 21 bases between them. This CDR3 is CATSEAIKGRYGEQFF. As DNA, the CDR3 is TGTGCCACCAGTGAAGCTATTAAAGGCCGGTACGGTGAGCAGTTCTTC.

The chain links TRBV27 to TRBJ2-4; unclear D gene. Germline V gene lookup returns CDR1 MNHEY and CDR2 SMNVEV (reference sequence). The V end lost 3 bases, the J end lost 6 bases, and 12 bases lay between the germline ends. The CDR3 length is 14 residues. The CDR3 coding sequence is TGTGCCAGCAGTTTGAGGCCAGACGGAAACATTCAGTACTTC. Translated, it gives CASSLRPDGNIQYF.

The chain uses TRBV18 and TRBJ1-3; weak D call: TRBD1 (5 bases). The CDR3 spans 14 residues. CDR1 KGHSH and CDR2 LQKENI come from the germline V gene. The V end was cut by 3 bases, the J end by 1 base, with 7 bases between. CDR3 coding DNA: TGTGCCAGCTCACCCGACAGATCTGGAAACACCATATATTTT. Encoded protein: CASSPDRSGNTIYF.

The chain employs TRBV6-5 and TRBJ1-6; maybe TRBD1 (5 bases). Deletions cut 2 bases from V and 6 bases from J, with 14 bases between. This CDR3 is 16 amino acids long. Germline V CDR1 and CDR2: MNHEY, SVGAGI. Written as DNA, the CDR3 is TGTGCCAGCAGTTACAAGTTTTCAGGGTTTAATTCACCCCTCCACTTT. Its protein product is CASSYKFSGFNSPLHF.

Here the CDR3 DNA reads TGTGCCAGCAGCCAACGGGGACTTAACTACGAGCAGTACTTC. This codes for CASSQRGLNYEQYF. The chain carries TRBV3-1 (or the pseudogene TRBV3-2) and TRBJ2-7; possibly TRBD2 for D (6 bases). Germline V gives CDR1 LGHDT, CDR2 YNNKEL (reference sequence). The V gene lost 2 bases and the J gene lost 3 bases, with 11 bases spanning the gap. The CDR3 runs 14 residues.

The rearrangement joins TRBV6-6 to TRBJ2-3; D not certain. CDR1 and CDR2 from the germline V gene are MNHNY and SVGAGI (reference sequence). This CDR3 is built from 16 residues. V lost 2 bases and J 2 bases, leaving 14 bases between the germline ends. The CDR3 coding sequence is TGTGCCAGCAGTTACGGGAAAACCCTTTTCACAGATACGCAGTATTTT. It yields the protein CASSYGKTLFTDTQYF.

The chain has TRBV6-5 and TRBJ2-7; either TRBD1 or TRBD2 may supply D (5 bases each). This CDR3 region has 15 residues. Germline lookup yields CDR1 MNHEY and CDR2 SVGAGI. Deletions cut 5 bases from V and 5 bases from J, with 19 bases between. This chain's CDR3 is CASSHRDLKENEQYF. The CDR3 nucleotides read TGTGCCAGCAGTCACCGGGACCTAAAGGAAAACGAGCAGTACTTC.

This chain connects TRBV5-1 to TRBJ1-2, with TRBD1 as a possible D gene (5 bases). There are 15 residues in the CDR3. Germline CDR1 and CDR2: SGHRS and YFSETQ. V was trimmed by 0 bases and J by 4 bases, leaving 13 bases between them. The DNA for the CDR3 is TGCGCCAGCAGCTTGGGAGCGGGGGTGGGCTATGGCTACACCTTC. Translating gives CASSLGAGVGYGYTF. Supplemented by reference TRBV5-1 and TRBJ1-2, the full variable domain reads KAGVTQTPRYLIKTRGQQVTLSCSPISGHRSVSWYQQTPGQGLQFLFEYFSETQRNKGNFPGRFSGRQFSNSRSEMNVSTLELGDSALYLCASSLGAGVGYGYTFGSGTRLTVV.

There are a few counts of this clone. The chain links TRBV5-1 to TRBJ2-2; D is uncertain. Germline V gene data show CDR1 as SGHRS and CDR2 as YFSETQ. V shed 4 bases and J shed 3 bases, with 10 bases lying between them. The CDR3 loop spans 14 amino acids. CDR3: CASSEMSDTGELFF. For the CDR3, the DNA is TGCGCCAGCAGCGAAATGAGCGACACCGGGGAGCTGTTTTTT.